This T cell receptor (beta chain) was found in a study of CD8 T cells in ankylosing spondylitis. This clonotype was counted at least ten times. Its antigen remains unknown. MiXCR, run by TCRdb on the 5' RACE reads, gives a single entry per CDR3 protein. The table has roughly 130,000 distinct CDR3 sequences, around 13% seen once; the top ten hold roughly 3%. Study-wide points: There was a TCR beta motif, made of 7 to 9 highly homologous variants, that appeared characteristic of ankylosing spondylitis blood. Matched ankylosing spondylitis synovial fluid reportedly showed significant enrichment of disease-linked clones.

This TCR was recovered from a female donor with ankylosing spondylitis or in good health (not recorded which). The source material was blood, either unsorted or a sorted T cell fraction (not recorded which).

CDR3 nucleotide sequence: TGTGCCAGCAGCCCGGGGGGCGTATATAATTCACCCCTCCACTTT. Its protein product is CASSPGGVYNSPLHF. This sequence joins TRBV7-9 and TRBJ1-6; TRBD1 might be the D (6 bases). Between the trimmed V and J ends, which lost 5 bases and 4 bases, there was a span of 12 bases. Germline V gene sequence: CDR1 SEHNR, CDR2 FQNEAQ (reference sequence). This CDR3 contains 15 residues.